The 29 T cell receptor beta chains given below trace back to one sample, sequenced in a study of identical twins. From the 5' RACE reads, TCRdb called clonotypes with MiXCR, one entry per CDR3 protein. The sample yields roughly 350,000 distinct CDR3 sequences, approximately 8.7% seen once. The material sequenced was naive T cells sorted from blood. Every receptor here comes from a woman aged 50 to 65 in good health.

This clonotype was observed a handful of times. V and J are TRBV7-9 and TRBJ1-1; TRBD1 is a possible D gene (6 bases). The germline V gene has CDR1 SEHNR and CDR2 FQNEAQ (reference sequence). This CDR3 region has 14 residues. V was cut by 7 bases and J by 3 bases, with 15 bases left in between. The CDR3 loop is CASKRGTAYTEAFF. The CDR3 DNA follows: TGTGCCAGCAAGAGGGGGACGGCATACACTGAAGCTTTCTTT. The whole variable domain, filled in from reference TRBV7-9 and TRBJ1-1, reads DTGVSQNPRHKITKRGQNVTFRCDPISEHNRLYWYRQTLGQGPEFLTYFQNEAQLEKSRLLSDRFSAERPKGSFSTLEIQRTEQGDSAMYLCASKRGTAYTEAFFGQGTRLTVV.

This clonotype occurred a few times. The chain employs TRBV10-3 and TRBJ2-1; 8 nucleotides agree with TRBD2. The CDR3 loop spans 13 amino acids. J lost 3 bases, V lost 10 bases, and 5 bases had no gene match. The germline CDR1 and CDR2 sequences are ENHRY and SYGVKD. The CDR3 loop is CATLAGDYNEQFF. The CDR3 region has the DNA TGTGCCACTCTAGCGGGCGACTACAATGAGCAGTTCTTC.

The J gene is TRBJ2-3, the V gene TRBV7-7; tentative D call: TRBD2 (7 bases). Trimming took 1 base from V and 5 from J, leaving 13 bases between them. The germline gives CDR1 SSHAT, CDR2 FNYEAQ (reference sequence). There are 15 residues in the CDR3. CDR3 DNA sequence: TGTGCCAGCAGCTTAGGTGGACTAGGGGGAGATACGCAGTATTTT. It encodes CASSLGGLGGDTQYF.

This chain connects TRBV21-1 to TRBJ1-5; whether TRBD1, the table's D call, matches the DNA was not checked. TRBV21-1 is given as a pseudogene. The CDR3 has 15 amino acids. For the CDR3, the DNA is TGTGCCAGCAGCAAATCAGATCTAAAGGGGCAGCCCCAGCATTTT. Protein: CASSKSDLKGQPQHF.

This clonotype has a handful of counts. CDR3 sequence (DNA): TGTGCCAGCATGGGGGGGGGGACCGGGGAGCTGTTTTTT. This encodes CASMGGGTGELFF. The V gene is TRBV12-3 or TRBV12-4, the J gene TRBJ2-2; 7 positions match TRBD2. The J segment lost 5 bases and the V segment lost 7 bases, leaving 4 bases of the junction unmatched. This CDR3 contains 13 residues.

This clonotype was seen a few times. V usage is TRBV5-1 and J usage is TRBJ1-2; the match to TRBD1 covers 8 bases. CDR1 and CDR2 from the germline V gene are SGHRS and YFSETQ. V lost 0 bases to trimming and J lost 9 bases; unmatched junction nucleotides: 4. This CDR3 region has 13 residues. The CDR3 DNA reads TGCGCCAGCAGCTTGGGGACAGGGAACAGCTACACCTTC. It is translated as CASSLGTGNSYTF.

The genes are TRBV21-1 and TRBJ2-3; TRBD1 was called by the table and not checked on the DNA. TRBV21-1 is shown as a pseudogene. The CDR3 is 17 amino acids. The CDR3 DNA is TGTGCCAGTCTCTATGCTCACCGGGACAGGGGAACAGATACGCAGTATTTT. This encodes CASLYAHRDRGTDTQYF.

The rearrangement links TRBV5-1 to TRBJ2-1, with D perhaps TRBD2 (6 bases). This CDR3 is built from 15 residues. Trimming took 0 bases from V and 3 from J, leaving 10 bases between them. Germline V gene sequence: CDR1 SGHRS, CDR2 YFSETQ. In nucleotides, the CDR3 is TGCGCCAGCAGCTTGGTCAGACTAGGCTACAATGAGCAGTTCTTC. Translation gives CASSLVRLGYNEQFF.

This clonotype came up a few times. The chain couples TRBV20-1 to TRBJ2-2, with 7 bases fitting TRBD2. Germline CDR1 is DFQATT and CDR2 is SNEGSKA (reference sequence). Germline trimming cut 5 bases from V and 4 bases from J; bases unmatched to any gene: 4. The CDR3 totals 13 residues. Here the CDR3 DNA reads TGCAGTGCTTTGGGGGGGGTCACCGGGGAGCTGTTTTTT. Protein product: CSALGGVTGELFF.

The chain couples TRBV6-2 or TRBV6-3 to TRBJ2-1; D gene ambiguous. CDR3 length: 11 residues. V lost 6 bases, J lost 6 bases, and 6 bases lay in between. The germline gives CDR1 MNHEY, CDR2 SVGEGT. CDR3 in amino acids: CASSDFNEQFF. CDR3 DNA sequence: TGTGCCAGCAGCGACTTCAATGAGCAGTTCTTC.

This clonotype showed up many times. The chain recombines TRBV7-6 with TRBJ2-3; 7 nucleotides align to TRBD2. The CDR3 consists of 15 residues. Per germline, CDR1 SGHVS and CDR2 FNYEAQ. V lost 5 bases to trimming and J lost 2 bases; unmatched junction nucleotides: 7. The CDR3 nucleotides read TGTGCCAGCAGCCCGATAGCGGGTCACACAGATACGCAGTATTTT. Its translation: CASSPIAGHTDTQYF.

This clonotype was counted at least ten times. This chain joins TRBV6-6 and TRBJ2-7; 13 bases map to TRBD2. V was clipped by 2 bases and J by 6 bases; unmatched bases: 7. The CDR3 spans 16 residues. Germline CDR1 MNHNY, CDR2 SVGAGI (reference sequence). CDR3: CASSYGRTSGRSEQYF. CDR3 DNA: TGTGCCAGCAGTTACGGACGGACTAGCGGGAGAAGCGAGCAGTACTTC.

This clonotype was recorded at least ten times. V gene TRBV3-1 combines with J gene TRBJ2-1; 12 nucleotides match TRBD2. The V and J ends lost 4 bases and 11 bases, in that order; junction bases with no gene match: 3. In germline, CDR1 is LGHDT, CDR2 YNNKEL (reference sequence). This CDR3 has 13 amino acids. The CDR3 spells CASSPGLAGKQFF. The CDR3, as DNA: TGTGCCAGCAGCCCGGGACTAGCGGGTAAGCAGTTCTTC.

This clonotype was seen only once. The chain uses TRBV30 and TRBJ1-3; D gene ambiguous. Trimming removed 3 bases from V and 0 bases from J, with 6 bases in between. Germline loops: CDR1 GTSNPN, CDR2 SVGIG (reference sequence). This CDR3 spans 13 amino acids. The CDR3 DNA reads TGTGCCTGGAGAATGGCCTCTGGAAACACCATATATTTT. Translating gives CAWRMASGNTIYF.

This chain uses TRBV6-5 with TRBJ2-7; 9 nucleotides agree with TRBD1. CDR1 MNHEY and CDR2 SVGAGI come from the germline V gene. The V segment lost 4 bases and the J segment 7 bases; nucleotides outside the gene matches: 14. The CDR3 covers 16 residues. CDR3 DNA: TGTGCCAGCAGTTCCTTTCTACCGGGACAGGGATGGGAGCAGTACTTC. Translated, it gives CASSSFLPGQGWEQYF.

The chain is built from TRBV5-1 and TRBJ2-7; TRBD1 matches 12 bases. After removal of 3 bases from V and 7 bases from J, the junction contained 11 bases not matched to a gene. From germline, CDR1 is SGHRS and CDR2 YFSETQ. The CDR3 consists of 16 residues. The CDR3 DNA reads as TGCGCCAGCAGCTCGGGTGCCGGGACAGGGGGCCATGAGCAGTACTTC. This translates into CASSSGAGTGGHEQYF.

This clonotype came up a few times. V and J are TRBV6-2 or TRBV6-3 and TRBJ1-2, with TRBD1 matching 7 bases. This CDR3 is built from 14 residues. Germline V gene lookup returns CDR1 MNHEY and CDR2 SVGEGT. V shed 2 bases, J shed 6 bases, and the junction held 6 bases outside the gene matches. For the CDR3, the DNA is TGTGCCAGCAGTTACGGCGGGACAGCGAATGGCTACACCTTC. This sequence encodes CASSYGGTANGYTF.

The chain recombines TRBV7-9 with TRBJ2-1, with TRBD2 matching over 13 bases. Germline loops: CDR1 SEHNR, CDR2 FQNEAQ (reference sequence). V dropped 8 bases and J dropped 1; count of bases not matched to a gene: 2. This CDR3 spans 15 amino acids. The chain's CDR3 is CASATSGRSYNEQFF. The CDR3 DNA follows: TGTGCCAGCGCGACTAGCGGGAGGTCCTACAATGAGCAGTTCTTC.

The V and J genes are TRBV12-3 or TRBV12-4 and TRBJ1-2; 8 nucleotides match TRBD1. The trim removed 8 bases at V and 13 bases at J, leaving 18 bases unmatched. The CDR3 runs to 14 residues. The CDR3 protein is CASEYPGQGARRTF. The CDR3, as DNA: TGTGCCAGCGAATATCCTGGACAGGGCGCGAGGCGCACCTTC.

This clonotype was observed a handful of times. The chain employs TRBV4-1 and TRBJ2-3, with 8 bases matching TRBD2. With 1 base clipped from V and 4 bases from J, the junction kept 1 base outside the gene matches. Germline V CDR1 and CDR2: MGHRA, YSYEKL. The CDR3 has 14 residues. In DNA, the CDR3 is TGCGCCAGCAGCCAAGTAGCGGGATCAGATACGCAGTATTTT. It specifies CASSQVAGSDTQYF.

CDR3 nucleotide sequence: TGTGCCAGCAGTTACTCGATGCCCGACTACCCTAGTAGGTTAACAGATACGCAGTATTTT. Its translation: CASSYSMPDYPSRLTDTQYF. This sequence joins TRBV6-5 and TRBJ2-3, with D maybe TRBD2 (5 bases). The CDR3 runs to 20 residues. Germline CDR1 and CDR2: MNHEY and SVGAGI. Trimming shortened V by 0 bases and J by 3 bases, and 25 bases separated the two germline ends.

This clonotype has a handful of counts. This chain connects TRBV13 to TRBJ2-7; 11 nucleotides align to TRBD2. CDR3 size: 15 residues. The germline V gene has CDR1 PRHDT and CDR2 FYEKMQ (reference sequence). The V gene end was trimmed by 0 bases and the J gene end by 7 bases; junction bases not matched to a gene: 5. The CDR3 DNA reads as TGTGCCAGCAGCTTAGGACTAGCGGGAGATCGTGAGCAGTACGTC. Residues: CASSLGLAGDREQYV.

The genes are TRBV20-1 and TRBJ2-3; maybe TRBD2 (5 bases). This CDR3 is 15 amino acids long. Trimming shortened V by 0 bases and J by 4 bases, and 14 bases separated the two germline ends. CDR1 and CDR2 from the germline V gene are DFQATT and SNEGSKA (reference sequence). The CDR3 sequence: CSAREWERRPDTQYF. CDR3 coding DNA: TGCAGTGCTAGAGAGTGGGAGCGACGGCCAGATACGCAGTATTTT.

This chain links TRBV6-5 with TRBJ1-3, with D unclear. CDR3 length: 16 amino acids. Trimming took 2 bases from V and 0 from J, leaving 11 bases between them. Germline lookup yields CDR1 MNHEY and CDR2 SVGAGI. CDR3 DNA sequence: TGTGCCAGCAGTTACCAAAGGTTGAGCTCTGGAAACACCATATATTTT. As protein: CASSYQRLSSGNTIYF.

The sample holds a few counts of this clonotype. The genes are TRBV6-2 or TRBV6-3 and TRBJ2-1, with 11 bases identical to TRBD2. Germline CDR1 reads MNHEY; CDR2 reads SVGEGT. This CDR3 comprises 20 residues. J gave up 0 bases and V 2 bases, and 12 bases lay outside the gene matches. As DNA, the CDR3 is TGTGCCAGCAGTTACAGTAGTACTAGCGGGAGTATGTTCTCCTACAATGAGCAGTTCTTC. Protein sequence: CASSYSSTSGSMFSYNEQFF.

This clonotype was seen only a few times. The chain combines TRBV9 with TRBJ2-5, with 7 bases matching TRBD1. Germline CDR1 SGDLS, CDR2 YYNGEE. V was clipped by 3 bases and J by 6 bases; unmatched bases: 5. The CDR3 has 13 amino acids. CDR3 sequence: CASSAVQGQTQYF. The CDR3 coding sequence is TGTGCCAGCAGCGCGGTACAGGGGCAGACCCAGTACTTC.

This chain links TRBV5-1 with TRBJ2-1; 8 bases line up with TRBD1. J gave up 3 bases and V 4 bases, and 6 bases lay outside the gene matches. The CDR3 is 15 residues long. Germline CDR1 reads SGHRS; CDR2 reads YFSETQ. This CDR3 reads CASSANRGDYNEQFF. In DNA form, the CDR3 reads TGCGCCAGCAGCGCTAACAGGGGGGACTACAATGAGCAGTTCTTC.

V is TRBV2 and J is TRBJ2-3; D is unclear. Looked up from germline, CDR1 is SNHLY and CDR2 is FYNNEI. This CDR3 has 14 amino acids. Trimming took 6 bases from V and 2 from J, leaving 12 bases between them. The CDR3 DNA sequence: TGTGCCAGCAGGATTAGACTCTTCACAGATACGCAGTATTTT. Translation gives CASRIRLFTDTQYF.

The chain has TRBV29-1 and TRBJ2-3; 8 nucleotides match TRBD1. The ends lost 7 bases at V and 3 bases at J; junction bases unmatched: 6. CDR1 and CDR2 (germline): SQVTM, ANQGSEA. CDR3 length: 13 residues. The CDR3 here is CSGRRQGTDTQYF. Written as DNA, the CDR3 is TGCAGCGGAAGGAGACAGGGGACAGATACGCAGTATTTT.